The 13 T cell receptor beta chains below come from one sample, sequenced in a study of human T cells and chemical hapten exposure. TCRdb processed the RACE reads anew with MiXCR; each CDR3 protein has one entry. The sample yields about 77,000 distinct CDR3 sequences, 12% to 15% seen once. Time point described: pre-sensitization, week 0. Sample treatment: therapeutic diphenylcyclopropenone sensitization with weekly scalp DPC. The sequences come from whole blood, collected in connection with sensitization to the hapten diphenylcyclopropenone (DPC). All receptors derive from a woman between 50 and 59 years old with alopecia areata. Some clones in this sample may be carry-over from other donors' samples.

This chain links TRBV4-3 with TRBJ2-7; 10 bases fit TRBD2. Germline values: CDR1 LGHNA, CDR2 YSLEER. The CDR3 covers 17 residues. Trimming cost V 4 bases and J 2 bases; bases outside gene matches: 11. CDR3 in DNA: TGCGCCAGCAGCCTTTACGATTGGACTAGCGGCACCTACGAGCAGTACTTC. Protein: CASSLYDWTSGTYEQYF.

CDR3 in DNA: TGTGCCTGGAGTGCCCCGGGCCTACGGTCCTACGAGCAGTACTTC. It translates to CAWSAPGLRSYEQYF. The chain combines TRBV30 with TRBJ2-7, with D unresolved. The CDR3 extends over 15 amino acids. V lost 1 base to trimming and J lost 1 base, with 14 bases between them. CDR1 and CDR2 from the germline V gene are GTSNPN and SVGIG (reference sequence).

This clonotype was found a few times. The chain combines TRBV28 with TRBJ2-7, with 12 positions matching TRBD2. Germline V lookup: CDR1 MDHEN, CDR2 SYDVKM. The CDR3 covers 14 residues. V dropped 6 bases and J dropped 3; count of bases not matched to a gene: 3. In DNA form, the CDR3 reads TGTGCCAGCAGGAGGACTAGCGGGATCTACGAGCAGTACTTC. This codes for CASRRTSGIYEQYF. Complete variable domain (other parts from reference TRBV28 and TRBJ2-7): DVKVTQSSRYLVKRTGEKVFLECVQDMDHENMFWYRQDPGLGLRLIYFSYDVKMKEKGDIPEGYSVSREKKERFSLILESASTNQTSMYLCASRRTSGIYEQYFGPGTRLTVT.

In this sample, this clonotype turned up a few times. The V call is TRBV7-2, the J call TRBJ2-7; maybe TRBD2 (6 bases). Germline CDR1 is SGHTA and CDR2 is FQGNSA. The CDR3 is 14 residues long. V was cut by 6 bases and J by 4 bases, with 16 bases left in between. The CDR3 is CASSPGPGGYEQYF. In DNA form, the CDR3 reads TGTGCCAGCAGTCCCGGTCCCGGGGGATACGAGCAGTACTTC.

The table lists this clonotype with a few counts. One junction end disagrees with the germline gene, perhaps due to a read error. The chain joins TRBV7-6 to TRBJ2-5; D unresolved. Germline V gives CDR1 SGHVS, CDR2 FNYEAQ. The CDR3 is made up of 12 amino acids. The CDR3 bases are TGTGCCAGCAGTTTAGCTGAAGAGACCCAGTACTTC. Translation gives CASSLAEETQYF.

As for this clonotype: The germline gene is not matched at one end of the junction; a read error may be the cause. The rearrangement links TRBV20-1 to TRBJ1-1; 9 positions match TRBD1. The germline V gene encodes CDR1 DFQATT and CDR2 SNEGSKA (reference sequence). There are 14 residues in the CDR3. The CDR3 here is CSARQGVLNSEAFF. The CDR3 DNA sequence: TGCAGTGCTCGACAGGGGGTACTGAACTCTGAAGCTTTCTTT.

J is TRBJ1-5 and V is TRBV29-1; D remains ambiguous. Germline values: CDR1 SQVTM, CDR2 ANQGSEA. The germline V and J ends were trimmed by 4 bases and 5 bases, with 9 bases remaining between them. This CDR3 has 12 residues. CDR3 DNA: TGCAGCGTTGGTGGGCAAGATCAGCCCCAGCATTTT. It is translated as CSVGGQDQPQHF.

In this sample, this clonotype turned up a few times. The chain has TRBV5-8 and TRBJ2-5, with no clear D. The germline V gene has CDR1 SGHTS and CDR2 YDEGEE. The V and J ends lost 4 bases and 4 bases respectively, with 14 bases between them. The CDR3 has 14 residues. CDR3 region: CASSIGQPGETQYF. In nucleotides, the CDR3 is TGTGCCAGCAGCATCGGCCAGCCGGGAGAGACCCAGTACTTC.

Only a few counts were recorded for this clonotype. The chain links TRBV20-1 to TRBJ2-7; 8 bases line up with TRBD2. CDR1 and CDR2 from the germline V gene are DFQATT and SNEGSKA (reference sequence). The trim removed 0 bases at V and 0 bases at J, leaving 7 bases unmatched. The CDR3 has 16 amino acids. In nucleotides, the CDR3 is TGCAGTGCTAGAGATCGGGAGGGAGGGAGCTCCTACGAGCAGTACTTC. It yields the protein CSARDREGGSSYEQYF.

The J gene is TRBJ2-1, the V gene TRBV12-3 or TRBV12-4, with 9 positions matching TRBD2. The CDR3 covers 16 residues. V was pared by 1 base and J by 9 bases, with 10 bases of the junction left unmatched. CDR3 protein: CASSLGGGRAYGEQFF. CDR3 coding DNA: TGTGCCAGCAGTTTAGGGGGCGGGAGGGCCTACGGTGAGCAGTTCTTC.

The V gene is TRBV4-3, the J gene TRBJ1-1; no clear D. V shed 4 bases and J shed 2 bases, with 14 bases lying between them. This CDR3 is 15 amino acids long. Germline V gives CDR1 LGHNA, CDR2 YSLEER. The CDR3, as DNA: TGCGCCAGCAGCCGGGTTTCGGGAGGTAACACTGAAGCTTTCTTT. Translated: CASSRVSGGNTEAFF.

V is TRBV18 and J is TRBJ1-6; D is ambiguous. V lost 5 bases to trimming and J lost 7 bases, with 12 bases between them. Germline V gene data show CDR1 as KGHSH and CDR2 as LQKENI. The CDR3 sequence is 14 residues long. This CDR3 reads CASSGPNGNSPLHF. For the CDR3, the DNA is TGTGCCAGCTCAGGACCCAACGGGAATTCACCCCTCCACTTT.

This clonotype was recorded many times. The chain employs TRBV29-1 and TRBJ1-1; a weak D match, TRBD1 (6 bases). Trimming shortened V by 5 bases and J by 4 bases, and 11 bases separated the two germline ends. The CDR3 loop spans 12 amino acids. Germline V CDR1 and CDR2: SQVTM, ANQGSEA. DNA of the CDR3: TGCAGCGTTACTACAGGGATCACTGAAGCTTTCTTT. Protein sequence: CSVTTGITEAFF. The full variable domain, with the rest looked up from reference TRBV29-1 and TRBJ1-1, is SAVISQKPSRDICQRGTSLTIQCQVDSQVTMMFWYRQQPGQSLTLIATANQGSEATYESGFVIDKFPISRPNLTFSTLTVSNMSPEDSSIYLCSVTTGITEAFFGQGTRLTVV.